This TCR beta chain was documented in a study of T-cell memory formation after mild COVID-19. Trimming pared 4 bases from V and 5 bases from J, leaving 17 bases between. This CDR3 has 15 amino acids. CDR1 SGDLS and CDR2 YYNGEE come from the germline V gene. The authors produced TCR alpha and TCR beta cDNA libraries with sample barcodes and UMIs by 5'RACE using constant-segment primers. From the 5' RACE reads, TCRdb called clonotypes with MiXCR, one entry per CDR3 protein. The sample comprises about 340,000 distinct CDR3 sequences, 15% of which are singletons, and 20% to 25% rests with the top ten. Sequencing was carried out using PBMCs or a T cell subset sorted from them (not recorded which). This TCR was sampled from a man in his late teens or twenties who had mild COVID-19 (a few samples of this study predate the infection). Cell type and time point are not known. This chain links TRBV9 with TRBJ2-3; TRBD2 might be the D (6 bases). The CDR3 coding sequence is TGTGCCAGCAGCTCCACCGGGGGAGGTGGAGATACGCAGTATTTT. It is translated as CASSSTGGGGDTQYF.